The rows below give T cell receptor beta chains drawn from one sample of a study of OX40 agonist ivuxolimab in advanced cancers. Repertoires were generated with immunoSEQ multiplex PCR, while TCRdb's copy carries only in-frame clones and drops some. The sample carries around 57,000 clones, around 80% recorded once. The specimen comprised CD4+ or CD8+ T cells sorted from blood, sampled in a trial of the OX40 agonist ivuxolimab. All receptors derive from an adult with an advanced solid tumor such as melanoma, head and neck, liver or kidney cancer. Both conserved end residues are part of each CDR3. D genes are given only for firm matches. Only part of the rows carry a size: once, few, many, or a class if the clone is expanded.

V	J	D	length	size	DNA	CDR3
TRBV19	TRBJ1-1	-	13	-	TGTGCCAGTAGTACAGCAGTGAACACTGAAGCTTTCTTT	CASSTAVNTEAFF
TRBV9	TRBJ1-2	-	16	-	TGTGCCAGCAGCGTAGCTCCTAGGGCCGGCGACTATGGCTACACCTTC	CASSVAPRAGDYGYTF
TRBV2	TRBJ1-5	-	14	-	TGTGCCAGCTATGATCCAGTCCGCAATCAGCCCCAGCATTTT	CASYDPVRNQPQHF
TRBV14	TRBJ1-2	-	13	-	TGTGCCAGCAGCCAAGATTACGGGAGCGGCTACACCTTC	CASSQDYGSGYTF
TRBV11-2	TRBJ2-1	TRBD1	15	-	TGTGCCAGCAGCCTTGGGACAGGGACCTACAATGAGCAGTTCTTC	CASSLGTGTYNEQFF
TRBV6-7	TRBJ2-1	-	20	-	TGTGCCAGCAGTTACATCCCTCAGACACGTCTAGCCCTCATCTACAATGAGCAGTTCTTC	CASSYIPQTRLALIYNEQFF
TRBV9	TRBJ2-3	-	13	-	TGTGCCAGCAGCCTCGGGACTCAAGATACGCAGTATTTT	CASSLGTQDTQYF
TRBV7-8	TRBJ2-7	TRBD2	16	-	TGTGCCAGCAGCTCGATAGCGGGGCGTCTCTCCTACGAGCAGTACTTC	CASSSIAGRLSYEQYF
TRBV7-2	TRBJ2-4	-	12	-	TGTGCCAGCAGCTTAGGGGGGAATTATCAGTACTTC	CASSLGGNYQYF
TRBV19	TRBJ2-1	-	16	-	TGTGCCAGTAGTATCCGTGAAGGTTTCACCTACAATGAGCAGTTCTTC	CASSIREGFTYNEQFF
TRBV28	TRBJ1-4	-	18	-	TGTGCCAGCAACAAGATCCGGGACGGATTCCCAACTAATGAAAAACTGTTTTTT	CASNKIRDGFPTNEKLFF
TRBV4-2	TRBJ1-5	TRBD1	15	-	TGTGCCAGCAGCCAAGGGACAGGTACGGTTCAGCCCCAGCATTTT	CASSQGTGTVQPQHF
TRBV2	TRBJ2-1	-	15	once	TGTGCCAGCAGTGATTTGAAGGGGACCGGGGATGAGCAGTTCTTC	CASSDLKGTGDEQFF
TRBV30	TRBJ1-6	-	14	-	TGTGCCTGGAGCCCTTACTCCGGAGTTGCTTCCCTCCACTTT	CAWSPYSGVASLHF
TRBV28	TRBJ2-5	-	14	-	TGTGCCAGCAGCCGCATCGGGACAAAAGAGACCCAGTACTTC	CASSRIGTKETQYF
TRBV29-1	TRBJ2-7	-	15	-	TGCAGCGTTGAATTTCAGGCGCACAGCTCCTACGAGCAGTACTTC	CSVEFQAHSSYEQYF
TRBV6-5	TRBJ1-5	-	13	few	TGTGCCAGCAGTTACTCGATCAATCAGCCCCAGCATTTT	CASSYSINQPQHF
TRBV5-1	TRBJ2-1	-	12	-	TGCGCCAGCAGTCAGGGTAGGCATGAGCAGTTCTTC	CASSQGRHEQFF
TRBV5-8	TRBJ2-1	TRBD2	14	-	TGTGCCAGCAGCTCCGGACTAGCGGGCGGCGAGCAGTTCTTC	CASSSGLAGGEQFF
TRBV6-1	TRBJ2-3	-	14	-	TGTGCCAGCGACCGTCCCGAGGAGGTGGATACGCAGTATTTT	CASDRPEEVDTQYF
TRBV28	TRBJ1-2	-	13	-	TGTGCCAGCAGTTTGCCAGGCAACTATGGCTACACCTTC	CASSLPGNYGYTF
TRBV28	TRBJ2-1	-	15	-	TGTGCCAGCAGTTTGGCAGGGGCCGACTACAATGAGCAGTTCTTC	CASSLAGADYNEQFF
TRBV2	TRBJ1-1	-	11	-	TGTGCCAGCAGTAAGGATACTGAAGCTTTCTTT	CASSKDTEAFF
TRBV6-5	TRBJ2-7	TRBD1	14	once	TGTGCCAGCAGTACCCGGGACAGTGGGTACGAGCAGTACTTC	CASSTRDSGYEQYF
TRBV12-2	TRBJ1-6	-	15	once	TGTGCAAGTCGCTTAAGAGGGGTCTATAATTCACCCCTCCACTTT	CASRLRGVYNSPLHF
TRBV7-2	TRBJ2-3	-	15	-	TGTGCCAGCAGTTATGGCAAGAGACCTACAGATACGCAGTATTTT	CASSYGKRPTDTQYF
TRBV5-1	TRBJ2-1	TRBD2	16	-	TGCGCCAGCAGCTCAACCGGGACTACCACCTACAATGAGCAGTTCTTC	CASSSTGTTTYNEQFF
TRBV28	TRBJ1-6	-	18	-	TGTGCCAGCAGTTTGGGAAGGGGGTCTAGCTCCTATAATTCACCCCTCCACTTT	CASSLGRGSSSYNSPLHF
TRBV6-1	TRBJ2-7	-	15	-	TGTGCCAGCAGTGAGCCGGGACTGGGGGGCTACGAGCAGTACTTC	CASSEPGLGGYEQYF
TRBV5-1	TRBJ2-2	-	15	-	TGCGCCAGCAGCTGGACGAGGGTTGGGTCCGGGGAGCTGTTTTTT	CASSWTRVGSGELFF
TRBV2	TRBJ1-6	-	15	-	TGTGCCAGCAGTTCAGGGGTGTTAGTGAATTCACCCCTCCACTTT	CASSSGVLVNSPLHF
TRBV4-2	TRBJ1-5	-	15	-	TGTGCCAGCAGCCAAGATCAGGGCAGCAATCAGCCCCAGCATTTT	CASSQDQGSNQPQHF
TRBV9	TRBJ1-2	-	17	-	TGTGCCAGCAGCGTTAGACAGGTCCATTCGTCTGTCTATGGCTACACCTTC	CASSVRQVHSSVYGYTF
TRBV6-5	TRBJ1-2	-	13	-	TGTGCCAGCCTCCAGGACTCTAACTATGGCTACACCTTC	CASLQDSNYGYTF
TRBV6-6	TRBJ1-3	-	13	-	TGTGCCAGCAGTCGGGGGGCAGGAAACACCATATATTTT	CASSRGAGNTIYF
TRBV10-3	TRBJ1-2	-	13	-	TGTGCCATCAGTGAGGAAAGGATCTATGGCTACACCTTC	CAISEERIYGYTF
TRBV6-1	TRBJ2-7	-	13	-	TGTGCCAGCAGTGACCCCGTAATAAAGGGGCAGTACTTC	CASSDPVIKGQYF
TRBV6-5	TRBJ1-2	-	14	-	TGTGCCAGCAGTTACTTGGGGGAATTGGATAGCTACACCTTC	CASSYLGELDSYTF
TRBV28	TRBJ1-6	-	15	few	TGTGCCAGCAGCCCAGGACAGCTATACTATTCACCCCTCCACTTT	CASSPGQLYYSPLHF
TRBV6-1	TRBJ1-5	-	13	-	TGTGCCAGCAGTGGCTACCCGGGTCAGCCCCAGCATTTT	CASSGYPGQPQHF
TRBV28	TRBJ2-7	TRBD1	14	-	TGTGCCAGCAGTCTTCATGGGACAGAGTACGAGCAGTACTTC	CASSLHGTEYEQYF
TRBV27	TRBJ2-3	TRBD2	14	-	TGTGCCAGCAGTCCCGGACTAGCAGCAGATACGCAGTATTTT	CASSPGLAADTQYF
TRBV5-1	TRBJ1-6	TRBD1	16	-	TGCGCCAGCAGCCTAACCGGGACAGGAGAGGGTTCACCCCTCCACTTT	CASSLTGTGEGSPLHF
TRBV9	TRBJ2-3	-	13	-	TGTGCCAGCAGCGCCCTGGGCACAGATACGCAGTATTTT	CASSALGTDTQYF
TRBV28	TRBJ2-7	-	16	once	TGTGCCAGCAGTTTAGGGGGGTCAGGGGTGTACTCCGAGCAGTACTTC	CASSLGGSGVYSEQYF
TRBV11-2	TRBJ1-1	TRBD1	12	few	TGTGCCAGCAGCTTAACAGGGGATCAAGCTTTCTTT	CASSLTGDQAFF
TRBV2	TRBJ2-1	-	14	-	TGTGCCAGCCGAACAATTCCCGGGGGAGGTGAGCAGTTCTTC	CASRTIPGGGEQFF
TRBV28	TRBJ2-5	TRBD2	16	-	TGTGCCAGCACGACTTCGGGGCTAGCGGAGAAAGAGACCCAGTACTTC	CASTTSGLAEKETQYF
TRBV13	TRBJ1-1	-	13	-	TGTGCCAGCAGCTTAGCAGGAAACACTGAAGCTTTCTTT	CASSLAGNTEAFF
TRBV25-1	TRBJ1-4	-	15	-	TGTGCCAGCAGTCCTCCGGGACTAGCTAATGAAAAACTGTTTTTT	CASSPPGLANEKLFF
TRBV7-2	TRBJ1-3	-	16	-	TGTGCCAGCAGTCCAGGGCCTCGAATGGGTGGAAACACCATATATTTT	CASSPGPRMGGNTIYF
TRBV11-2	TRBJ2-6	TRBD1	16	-	TGTGCCAGCAGCACCCGAGACAGGGCTGGGGCCAACGTCCTGACTTTC	CASSTRDRAGANVLTF
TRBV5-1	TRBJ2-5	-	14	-	TGCGCCAGCACCCCCCTTCGGAGCGTAGAGACCCAGTACTTC	CASTPLRSVETQYF
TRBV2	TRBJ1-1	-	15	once	TGTGCCAGCAGCCTCCCCAGCAGGGGCACGACTGAAGCTTTCTTT	CASSLPSRGTTEAFF
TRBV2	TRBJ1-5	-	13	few	TGTGCCAGCACCCCAGGGAACAATCAGCCCCAGCATTTT	CASTPGNNQPQHF
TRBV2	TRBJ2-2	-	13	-	TGTGCCAGCAGGGTAACTTTTACCGGGGAGCTGTTTTTT	CASRVTFTGELFF
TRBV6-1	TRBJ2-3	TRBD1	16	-	TGTGCCAGCAGTGAATTCGACAGGGGGCAGAGAGATACGCAGTATTTT	CASSEFDRGQRDTQYF
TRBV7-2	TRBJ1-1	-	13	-	TGTGCCAGCAGCGCGACGGTGAACACTGAAGCTTTCTTT	CASSATVNTEAFF
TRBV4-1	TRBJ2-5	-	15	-	TGCGCCAGCAGCCAAGATCTAACAGGGTTGAGGACCCAGTACTTC	CASSQDLTGLRTQYF
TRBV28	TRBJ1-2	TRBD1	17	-	TGTGCCAGCAGTTCAGGGGGGACAGGCGCCACTAACTATGGCTACACCTTC	CASSSGGTGATNYGYTF